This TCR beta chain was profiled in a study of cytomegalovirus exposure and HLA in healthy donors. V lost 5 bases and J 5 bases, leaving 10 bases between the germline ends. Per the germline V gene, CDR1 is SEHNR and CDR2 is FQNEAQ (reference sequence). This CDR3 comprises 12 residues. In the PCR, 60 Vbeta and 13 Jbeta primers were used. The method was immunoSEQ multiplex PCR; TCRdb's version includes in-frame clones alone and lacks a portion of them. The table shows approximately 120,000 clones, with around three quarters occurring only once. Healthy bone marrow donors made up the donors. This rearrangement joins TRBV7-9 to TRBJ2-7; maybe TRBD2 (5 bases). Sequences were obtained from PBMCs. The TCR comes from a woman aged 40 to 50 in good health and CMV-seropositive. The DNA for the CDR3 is TGTGCCAGCAGCCGATCTAGCAACGAGCAGTACTTC. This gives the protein CASSRSSNEQYF.